This TCR beta chain emerged from a study of cytomegalovirus exposure and HLA in healthy donors. Study conclusions and caveats: Association of around 17,000 TCR beta sequences with HLA alleles was found at 0.05 false discovery rate in a later analysis. Available immune exposure information covered CMV serostatus only. When the data were analyzed later, several of the most significant clusters appeared to be linked to common viral pathogens.

Amplification used 60 Vbeta primers and 13 Jbeta primers. Sequenced by immunoSEQ multiplex PCR; TCRdb stores in-frame clones only, minus some. The table has around 160,000 clones, about three quarters seen once; the top ten hold over 12%. On this clone: What it binds is unknown.

Sequencing was carried out using PBMCs. This TCR was recovered from a man aged 50-60 years in good health and CMV-seropositive.

The CDR3 region has the DNA TGTGCCAGTAGTATCGGGACAGGGGACTACGAGCAGTACGTC. This encodes CASSIGTGDYEQYV. The J gene is TRBJ2-7, the V gene TRBV19; 10 bases fit TRBD1. Germline CDR1 reads LNHDA; CDR2 reads SQIVND (reference sequence). V shed 3 bases, J shed 3 bases, and the junction held 2 bases outside the gene matches. CDR3 length: 14 residues.